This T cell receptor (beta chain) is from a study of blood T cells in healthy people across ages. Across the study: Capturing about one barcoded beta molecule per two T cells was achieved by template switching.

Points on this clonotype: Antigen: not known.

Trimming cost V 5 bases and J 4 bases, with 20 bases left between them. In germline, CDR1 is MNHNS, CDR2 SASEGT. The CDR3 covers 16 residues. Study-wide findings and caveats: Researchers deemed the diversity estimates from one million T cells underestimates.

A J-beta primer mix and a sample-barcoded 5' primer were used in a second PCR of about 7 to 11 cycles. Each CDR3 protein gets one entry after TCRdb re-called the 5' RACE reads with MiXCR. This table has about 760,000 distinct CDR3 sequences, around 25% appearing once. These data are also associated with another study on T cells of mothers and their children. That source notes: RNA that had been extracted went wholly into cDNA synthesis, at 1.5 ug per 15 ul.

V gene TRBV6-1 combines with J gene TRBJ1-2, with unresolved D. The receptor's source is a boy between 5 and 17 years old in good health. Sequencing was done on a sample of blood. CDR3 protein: CASSPNGVDQFYGYTF. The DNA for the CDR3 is TGTGCCAGCAGTCCCAACGGGGTGGATCAATTCTATGGCTACACCTTC.